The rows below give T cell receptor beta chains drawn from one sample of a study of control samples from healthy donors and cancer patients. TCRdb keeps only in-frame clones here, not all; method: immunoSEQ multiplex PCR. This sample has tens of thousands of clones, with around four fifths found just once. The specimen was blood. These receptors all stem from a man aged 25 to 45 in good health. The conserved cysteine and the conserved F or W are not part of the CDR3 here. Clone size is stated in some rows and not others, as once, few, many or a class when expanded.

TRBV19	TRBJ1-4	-	AVGQGALEKLF
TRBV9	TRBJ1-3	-	ASSAGTGSGNTIY
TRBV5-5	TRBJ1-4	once	ASSRDGASNEKLF
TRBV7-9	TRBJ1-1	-	ASSLAQGAF
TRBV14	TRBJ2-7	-	ASSRLGLRTYEQY
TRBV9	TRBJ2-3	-	ASSVSGGVITDTQY
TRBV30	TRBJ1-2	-	ASSRGWGDGYT
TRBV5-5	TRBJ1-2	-	ASSPSKGGGYT
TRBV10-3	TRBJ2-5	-	AISERGFKGQETQY
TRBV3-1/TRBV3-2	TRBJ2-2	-	ASSPQVSGELF
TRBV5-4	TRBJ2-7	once	ASSRDIDSYEQY
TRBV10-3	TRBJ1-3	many	AISPSAGNTIY
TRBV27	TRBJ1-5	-	ASSSGRVHQPQH
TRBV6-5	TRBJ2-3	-	ASTPSGSDTQY
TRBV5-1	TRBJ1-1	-	ASSLGQMNTEAF
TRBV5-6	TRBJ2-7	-	ASSFAGTYEQY
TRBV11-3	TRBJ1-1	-	ASSQGLTTEAF
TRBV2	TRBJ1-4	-	ASSALQGAGEKLF
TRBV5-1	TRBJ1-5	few	ASPFRAENHSNQPQH
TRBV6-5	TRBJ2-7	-	ASSPQEAYEQY
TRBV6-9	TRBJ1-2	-	ASSWPYGYT
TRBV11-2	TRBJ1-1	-	ASSLVGEAF
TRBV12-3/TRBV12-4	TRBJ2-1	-	ASSYVASEQF
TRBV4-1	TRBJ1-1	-	ASSRQGNTEAF
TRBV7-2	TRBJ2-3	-	ASSLAGTSTTDTQY
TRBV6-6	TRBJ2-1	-	ASSYLAGGLRNEQF
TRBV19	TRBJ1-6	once	ASSTRGTSLSSYNSPLH
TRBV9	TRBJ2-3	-	ASSVETRPDTQY
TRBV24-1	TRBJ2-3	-	ATGGFGDTQY
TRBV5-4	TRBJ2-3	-	ASSLRTYLTTDTQY
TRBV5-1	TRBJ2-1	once	ASRVLAGDNEQF
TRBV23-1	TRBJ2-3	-	ASSPGTGKY
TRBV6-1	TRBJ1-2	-	ASSEARGSYAVFT
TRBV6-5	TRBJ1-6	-	ASSYSTGNSPLH
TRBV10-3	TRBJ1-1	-	AISEHLNTEAF
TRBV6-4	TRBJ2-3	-	ASSLDSTDTQY
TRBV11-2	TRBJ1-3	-	ASSFEWSTIY
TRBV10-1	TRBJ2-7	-	ASSAQGGENEQY
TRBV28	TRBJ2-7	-	ARCIGTSVVNWVGISYEQY
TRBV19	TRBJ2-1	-	ASQGGVGDEQF